Shown below are 30 T cell receptor beta chains from a single sample sequenced in a study of response to subunit inactivated influenza vaccine. TCRdb called the RT-PCR reads again in MiXCR, with one record for every CDR3 protein. This table holds roughly 550,000 distinct CDR3 sequences, roughly 25% found once. In addition, the sample was reused for a study of T cells expressing NK-cell markers. That source reports: UMIs accompanied the 5'RACE template switching by which TCR beta cDNA was made.

The specimen comprised CD4+ T cells sorted from PBMCs, sampled 11 to 12 days after vaccination. These receptors originate from a man aged 45-65 years who received an inactivated influenza vaccine.

For this clonotype: One end of the junction varies from germline; a read error may be responsible. The chain links TRBV28 to TRBJ2-6; D may correspond to TRBD1 or TRBD2 (6 bases each). The CDR3 sequence is 15 residues long. CDR1 is MDHEN and CDR2 is SYDVKM in the germline V gene. Written as DNA, the CDR3 is TGTGCCAGCAGTTCCGGGGGCGCTGGGGCCAACGTCCTGGCTTTC. Translating gives CASSSGGAGANVLAF.

V usage is TRBV7-8 and J usage is TRBJ2-7, with TRBD2 identical over 13 bases. The germline gives CDR1 SGHVS, CDR2 FQNEAQ. Trimming at V came to 5 bases and at J to 3 bases, leaving 7 bases not matched to a gene. The CDR3 is made up of 16 amino acids. Here the CDR3 DNA reads TGTGCCAGCAGCCCGAGACTAGCGGGAGGTCACTACGAGCAGTACTTC. Translating gives CASSPRLAGGHYEQYF.

A remark on this clonotype: It may be a read error: a sequence one base away is much more abundant. V is TRBV7-2 and J is TRBJ2-3; TRBD2 matches at 8 bases. Germline values: CDR1 SGHTA, CDR2 FQGNSA. The CDR3 loop spans 16 amino acids. The CDR3: CAISSLGGGNTDTQYF. CDR3 bases: TGTGCCATCAGCTCCCTTGGCGGGGGGAACACAGATACGCAGTATTTT.

This chain uses TRBV11-2 with TRBJ2-1; TRBD2 matches 7 bases. Germline-derived CDR1 and CDR2 are SGHAT and FQNNGV. The junction had 13 bases not matched to a gene; V was cut back by 2 bases and J by 0 bases. This CDR3 contains 19 residues. The CDR3 DNA follows: TGTGCCAGCAGCTTATATGGTGGCAGCGGGGACCCCTCCTACAATGAGCAGTTCTTC. Translated: CASSLYGGSGDPSYNEQFF.

This clonotype was found a few times. The V and J genes are TRBV3-1 and TRBJ2-3, with D possibly being TRBD2 (6 bases). This CDR3 has 16 amino acids. The germline V and J ends were trimmed by 0 bases and 4 bases, with 14 bases remaining between them. Germline CDR1 LGHDT, CDR2 YNNKEL (reference sequence). The CDR3 DNA sequence: TGTGCCAGCAGCCAAGATAGCGCTAGCGATTCAGATACGCAGTATTTT. Residues: CASSQDSASDSDTQYF.

The table lists this clonotype with a few counts. The rearrangement joins TRBV5-8 to TRBJ1-3; D is uncertain. Germline V lookup: CDR1 SGHTS, CDR2 YDEGEE. This CDR3 is built from 16 residues. V was cut by 4 bases and J by 0 bases, with 14 bases left in between. As DNA, the CDR3 is TGTGCCAGCAGCAATGGGATGCTATTCTCTGGAAACACCATATATTTT. Protein: CASSNGMLFSGNTIYF. The variable domain in full, completed from reference TRBV5-8 and TRBJ1-3, reads EAGVTQSPTHLIKTRGQQATLRCSPISGHTSVYWYQQALGLGLQFLLWYDEGEERNRGNFPPRFSGRQFPNYSSELNVNALELEDSALYLCASSNGMLFSGNTIYFGEGSWLTVV.

The V call is TRBV5-8, the J call TRBJ2-3; no reliable D call. The CDR3 runs to 15 residues. Germline V gene data show CDR1 as SGHTS and CDR2 as YDEGEE. Between the trimmed V and J ends, which lost 1 base and 3 bases, there was a span of 12 bases. CDR3 amino acids: CASSLYSLMTDTQYF. CDR3 DNA: TGTGCCAGCAGCTTGTATTCCCTTATGACAGATACGCAGTATTTT.

V and J are TRBV7-2 and TRBJ2-7; weak D call: TRBD2 (6 bases). Germline lookup yields CDR1 SGHTA and CDR2 FQGNSA. Trimming stripped 5 bases from V and 6 bases from J, with 20 bases between. The CDR3 is 15 amino acids. CDR3 region: CASSPEGRPAGEQYF. As DNA, the CDR3 is TGTGCCAGCAGCCCGGAGGGAAGGCCCGCAGGCGAGCAGTACTTC.

J is TRBJ2-2 and V is TRBV12-3 or TRBV12-4, with D possibly matching TRBD2 (6 bases). The CDR3 sequence is 13 residues long. V lost 6 bases to trimming and J lost 7 bases, with 12 bases between them. The CDR3 DNA is TGTGCCAGCAGCCTGGGGGGTGACGGGGAGCTGTTTTTT. Translating gives CASSLGGDGELFF.

The gene calls are TRBV20-1 and TRBJ2-2; D is possibly TRBD2 (6 bases). The CDR3 contains 15 residues. V was shortened by 3 bases and J by 1 base, with 12 bases between the two germline ends. Germline CDR1 reads DFQATT; CDR2 reads SNEGSKA (reference sequence). The CDR3 DNA is TGCAGTGCTAGGTCCATGCGGGAGAACACCGGGGAGCTGTTTTTT. This translates into CSARSMRENTGELFF.

The rearrangement links TRBV2 to TRBJ2-5, with D possibly matching TRBD2 (5 bases). The CDR3 consists of 15 residues. The V end was cut by 2 bases, the J end by 2 bases, with 12 bases between. Germline CDR1 SNHLY, CDR2 FYNNEI. The CDR3 is CASSELASRQETQYF. The CDR3, as DNA: TGTGCCAGCAGTGAATTGGCTAGCAGGCAAGAGACCCAGTACTTC. The full variable domain, completed using reference TRBV2 and TRBJ2-5, is EPEVTQTPSHQVTQMGQEVILRCVPISNHLYFYWYRQILGQKVEFLVSFYNNEISEKSEIFDDQFSVERPDGSNFTLKIRSTKLEDSAMYFCASSELASRQETQYFGPGTRLLVL.

The chain couples TRBV30 to TRBJ2-7; D ambiguous. Germline V gene data show CDR1 as GTSNPN and CDR2 as SVGIG (reference sequence). V lost 1 base, J lost 4 bases, and 5 bases lay in between. CDR3 size: 11 residues. The CDR3 DNA reads TGTGCCTGGAGTGCGATATACGAGCAGTACTTC. Translated: CAWSAIYEQYF.

This sequence joins TRBV6-1 and TRBJ1-4; D remains ambiguous. V lost 8 bases to trimming and J lost 8 bases, with 18 bases between them. Germline V gene lookup returns CDR1 MNHNS and CDR2 SASEGT. This CDR3 is built from 14 residues. The CDR3 loop is CASAGRLGGEKLFF. Written as DNA, the CDR3 is TGTGCCAGCGCCGGGCGCCTCGGAGGGGAAAAACTGTTTTTT.

V and J are TRBV20-1 and TRBJ2-1; 9 bases match TRBD2. There are 13 residues in the CDR3. The V and J ends lost 3 bases and 10 bases, in that order; junction bases with no gene match: 7. Looked up from germline, CDR1 is DFQATT and CDR2 is SNEGSKA (reference sequence). CDR3 nucleotide sequence: TGCAGTGCTAGGAGACATAGCGGGGGCGAGCAGTTCTTC. This codes for CSARRHSGGEQFF.

This sequence joins TRBV11-3 and TRBJ2-1; unclear D gene. V was pared by 0 bases and J by 5 bases, with 5 bases between. Per germline, CDR1 SGHNT and CDR2 YENEEA. This CDR3 spans 13 amino acids. CDR3 sequence reads: CASSLESDNEQFF. As DNA, the CDR3 is TGTGCCAGCAGCTTAGAGTCCGACAATGAGCAGTTCTTC.

This clonotype appeared once. The rearrangement links TRBV29-1 to TRBJ1-5, with 8 bases lining up with TRBD1. Germline V gene data show CDR1 as SQVTM and CDR2 as ANQGSEA. CDR3 length: 14 amino acids. With 6 bases clipped from V and 3 bases from J, the junction kept 7 bases outside the gene matches. The CDR3 nucleotides are TGCAGCGTGGGGGGGACAGGTAACAATCAGCCCCAGCATTTT. It codes for CSVGGTGNNQPQHF.

This clonotype was recorded a few times. The chain has TRBV5-1 and TRBJ1-1; tentative D call: TRBD1 (5 bases). The CDR3 loop spans 15 amino acids. The germline CDR1 and CDR2 sequences are SGHRS and YFSETQ. The V end was cut by 1 base, the J end by 3 bases, with 13 bases between. In DNA, the CDR3 is TGCGCCAGCAGCTTGAGGGCAGGGATGGACACTGAAGCTTTCTTT. Translating it yields CASSLRAGMDTEAFF.

The V and J genes are TRBV5-4 and TRBJ1-1; maybe TRBD1 (5 bases). V was shortened by 4 bases and J by 7 bases, with 17 bases between the two germline ends. The germline CDR1 and CDR2 sequences are SGHNT and YYREEE (reference sequence). This CDR3 region has 14 residues. Here the CDR3 reads CASSAPGRANEAFF. The CDR3 DNA follows: TGTGCCAGCAGCGCCCCGGGACGGGCAAATGAAGCTTTCTTT.

The rearrangement joins TRBV7-9 to TRBJ1-4, with 11 bases fitting TRBD1. V gave up 4 bases and J gave up 8 bases; unmatched junction bases: 6. There are 15 residues in the CDR3. Germline V gene sequence: CDR1 SEHNR, CDR2 FQNEAQ (reference sequence). CDR3 DNA: TGTGCCAGCAGCTCACTTGGGACAGGGGGAGAAAAACTGTTTTTT. Translation: CASSSLGTGGEKLFF.

The gene calls are TRBV7-2 and TRBJ2-5; 10 nucleotides match TRBD1. There are 15 residues in the CDR3. Germline trimming cut 6 bases from V and 5 bases from J; bases unmatched to any gene: 9. CDR1 is SGHTA, CDR2 FQGNSA, per germline. CDR3 protein: CASRTDRGRLETQYF. As DNA, the CDR3 is TGTGCCAGCAGAACCGACAGGGGGCGTCTGGAGACCCAGTACTTC. The full variable domain, in which reference TRBV7-2 and TRBJ2-5 provide the parts outside the CDR3, is GAGVSQSPSNKVTEKGKDVELRCDPISGHTALYWYRQSLGQGLEFLIYFQGNSAPDKSGLPSDRFSAERTGGSVSTLTIQRTQQEDSAVYLCASRTDRGRLETQYFGPGTRLLVL.

This clonotype came up a few times. The chain combines TRBV20-1 with TRBJ2-1; 14 bases match TRBD2. Germline values: CDR1 DFQATT, CDR2 SNEGSKA (reference sequence). This CDR3 spans 15 amino acids. Trimming cost V 5 bases and J 9 bases; bases outside gene matches: 9. The CDR3 DNA is TGCAGTGCTCGCCAGACTAGCGGGGGGGCCGGTGAGCAGTTCTTC. It specifies CSARQTSGGAGEQFF.

The V call is TRBV6-1, the J call TRBJ2-5; 8 nucleotides agree with TRBD1. Germline values: CDR1 MNHNS, CDR2 SASEGT. J lost 4 bases, V lost 6 bases, and 10 bases had no gene match. This CDR3 is built from 15 residues. The chain's CDR3 is CASSPPGTGGETQYF. The CDR3 coding sequence is TGTGCCAGCAGCCCCCCAGGGACAGGTGGAGAGACCCAGTACTTC.

This clonotype was seen more than once but under ten times. The chain couples TRBV6-2 or TRBV6-3 to TRBJ2-3; TRBD2 might be the D (5 bases). V was cut by 3 bases and J by 3 bases, with 10 bases left in between. The CDR3 covers 14 residues. In germline, CDR1 is MNHEY, CDR2 SVGEGT. In nucleotides, the CDR3 is TGTGCCAGCAGTTATGGCAGGACTACAGATACGCAGTATTTT. The encoded protein is CASSYGRTTDTQYF.

CDR3 sequence reads: CASGLAPTAGVPNEQFF. The DNA for the CDR3 is TGTGCTAGTGGTTTGGCCCCAACCGCGGGAGTCCCCAATGAGCAGTTCTTC. This chain links TRBV12-5 with TRBJ2-1; TRBD2 aligns across 7 bases. Germline CDR1 LGHNT, CDR2 FRNRAP. Losses at the gene ends were 1 base for V and 6 bases for J; bases not matched to a gene: 12. The length of the CDR3 is 17 residues. The entire variable domain, with the rest obtained from reference TRBV12-5 and TRBJ2-1, is as follows: DARVTQTPRHKVTEMGQEVTMRCQPILGHNTVFWYRQTMMQGLELLAYFRNRAPLDDSGMPKDRFSAEMPDATLATLKIQPSEPRDSAVYFCASGLAPTAGVPNEQFFGPGTRLTVL.

This clonotype has a handful of counts. V and J are TRBV3-1 and TRBJ1-1, with no clear D. Germline V gives CDR1 LGHDT, CDR2 YNNKEL (reference sequence). This CDR3 is built from 13 residues. Trimming cost V 4 bases and J 3 bases, with 9 bases left between them. CDR3 nucleotides: TGTGCCAGCAGCCCAAAATGGGACACTGAAGCTTTCTTT. Translation: CASSPKWDTEAFF.

This chain links TRBV10-3 with TRBJ2-7; 8 nucleotides match TRBD1. The CDR3 spans 13 residues. The V segment lost 7 bases and the J segment 6 bases; nucleotides outside the gene matches: 8. The germline gives CDR1 ENHRY, CDR2 SYGVKD. The CDR3 loop reads CAIKPGQEAEQYF. The CDR3 region has the DNA TGTGCCATCAAACCGGGACAGGAGGCCGAGCAGTACTTC.

The rearrangement uses TRBV29-1 and TRBJ1-1, with D possibly matching TRBD1 (5 bases). Germline V CDR1 and CDR2: SQVTM, ANQGSEA. V was shortened by 5 bases and J by 0 bases, with 10 bases between the two germline ends. The CDR3 is 13 amino acids. CDR3 DNA sequence: TGCAGCGTTAAGACAGCCTTGAACACTGAAGCTTTCTTT. This translates into CSVKTALNTEAFF. The variable domain in full, completed from reference TRBV29-1 and TRBJ1-1, reads SAVISQKPSRDICQRGTSLTIQCQVDSQVTMMFWYRQQPGQSLTLIATANQGSEATYESGFVIDKFPISRPNLTFSTLTVSNMSPEDSSIYLCSVKTALNTEAFFGQGTRLTVV.

This clonotype has just a few counts. V is TRBV4-1 and J is TRBJ2-3, with 15 nucleotides matching TRBD2. The CDR3 is 17 amino acids. V was clipped by 0 bases and J by 6 bases; unmatched bases: 4. The germline V gene has CDR1 MGHRA and CDR2 YSYEKL. CDR3: CASSQEGTSGGRDTQYF. CDR3 DNA: TGCGCCAGCAGCCAAGAGGGGACTAGCGGGGGGAGGGATACGCAGTATTTT.

The CDR3 DNA follows: TGCAGTGCTAGAGAAGGGGGCCACTATGGCTACACCTTC. Protein product: CSAREGGHYGYTF. The chain has TRBV20-1 and TRBJ1-2, with 7 bases fitting TRBD1. Germline assignment: CDR1 DFQATT and CDR2 SNEGSKA (reference sequence). CDR3 length: 13 amino acids. J lost 3 bases, V lost 0 bases, and 1 base had no gene match.

The CDR3 bases are TGCGCCAGCAGCTCCACTAGCGCGCAAGAGACCCAGTACTTC. It specifies CASSSTSAQETQYF. The V gene is TRBV5-1, the J gene TRBJ2-5; 7 bases map to TRBD2. The junction had 4 bases not matched to a gene; V was cut back by 3 bases and J by 2 bases. This CDR3 has 14 amino acids. Germline CDR1 reads SGHRS; CDR2 reads YFSETQ.